This T cell receptor beta chain was captured by sequencing in a study of cytomegalovirus exposure and HLA in healthy donors. Overall study findings and caveats: The study found most TCR sequences rare, yet found some public TCRs in many donors. Per a prior analysis, the majority of TCR beta V segments were productive roughly 90% or roughly 30% of the time. Altogether, 150 to 200 TCR beta chains were recorded as cytomegalovirus-associated.

PCR was performed using 60 Vbeta and 13 Jbeta primers. Authors' methods: Approximately 72 million unique TCR beta chains, about 11 million of them shared, were counted by a later analysis. The table came from immunoSEQ multiplex PCR; TCRdb's copy has only in-frame clones and leaves some out. D and trimming come from the DNA, and the V and J calls and clone size come from that table. Here the sample spans 160,000 or so clones, about 72% being singletons. Germline V CDR1 and CDR2: SGDLS, YYNGEE. V trimming: 6 bases; J trimming: 5 bases; junction bases outside the gene matches: 10. This CDR3 is built from 14 residues. As to this clone: Its antigen remains unidentified.

The receptor was derived from a male donor in good health and CMV-seronegative. The chain couples TRBV9 to TRBJ2-7, with 8 bases matching TRBD2. The sequenced sample consisted of PBMCs. CDR3 sequence (DNA): TGTGCCAGCAACCCCCCGGGGGGGATCCACGAGCAGTACTTC. Protein product: CASNPPGGIHEQYF.